Listed below are T cell receptor beta chains from one sample, sequenced in a study of control samples from healthy donors and cancer patients. The assay was immunoSEQ multiplex PCR, and TCRdb's table has in-frame clones only and misses some. The data show 130,000 or so clones, roughly 90% seen once. The sample taken for sequencing was blood. The receptors derive from a man aged 35 to 55 in good health. The CDR3 runs from the conserved cysteine through the conserved F or W. A D gene is named only where the DNA matches it firmly. Size is stated for part of the rows, as once, few or many counts, or as a class when the clone is expanded.

V,D,J,size,CDR3,DNA
TRBV9,NA,TRBJ1-4,NA,CASSFRTVDNEKLFF,TGTGCCAGCAGCTTTAGGACAGTAGATAATGAAAAACTGTTTTTT
TRBV4-1,NA,TRBJ1-5,once,CASSQKERERANQPQHF,TGCGCCAGCAGCCAAAAGGAAAGGGAGCGGGCGAATCAGCCCCAGCATTTT
TRBV4-1,NA,TRBJ2-5,NA,CASSQLVQETQYF,TGCGCCAGCAGCCAACTAGTACAAGAGACCCAGTACTTC
TRBV5-4,NA,TRBJ2-1,NA,CASSLDRYNEQFF,TGTGCCAGCAGCTTGGACAGATACAATGAGCAGTTCTTC
TRBV3-1/TRBV3-2,TRBD2,TRBJ2-7,NA,CASSQENLAGVRYEQYF,TGTGCCAGCAGCCAAGAGAATCTAGCGGGGGTTCGCTACGAGCAGTACTTC
TRBV23-1,NA,TRBJ1-5,NA,CASSYQPQHF,TGCGCCAGCAGCTATCAGCCCCAGCATTTT
TRBV12-3/TRBV12-4,NA,TRBJ1-3,NA,CASTVREGNTIYF,TGTGCCAGCACAGTCAGGGAGGGAAACACCATATATTTT
TRBV5-6,NA,TRBJ2-1,NA,CASSLLTADNEQFF,TGTGCCAGCAGCCTCCTGACAGCTGATAATGAGCAGTTCTTC
TRBV5-1,NA,TRBJ1-3,NA,CASSLAQAGNTIYF,TGCGCCAGCAGCTTGGCACAGGCTGGAAACACCATATATTTT
TRBV5-1,NA,TRBJ2-7,NA,CASSLGGPYEQYF,TGCGCCAGCAGCTTGGGGGGCCCCTACGAGCAGTACTTC
TRBV29-1,NA,TRBJ1-3,NA,CSARVGSGNTIYF,TGCAGCGCCAGGGTGGGTTCTGGAAACACCATATATTTT
TRBV10-3,NA,TRBJ2-1,NA,CAIRGGDSRQFF,TGTGCCATCAGGGGTGGGGACTCTAGGCAGTTCTTC
TRBV6-1,NA,TRBJ1-5,NA,CASSVGTGNFRNQPQHF,TGTGCCAGCAGTGTAGGAACAGGGAATTTTAGAAATCAGCCCCAGCATTTT
TRBV20-1,NA,TRBJ2-5,NA,CSASIETQYF,TGCAGTGCTAGTATCGAGACCCAGTACTTC
TRBV6-5,TRBD1,TRBJ1-6,NA,CASSHTGTGGSPLHF,TGTGCCAGCAGTCACACCGGGACAGGTGGCTCACCCCTCCACTTT
TRBV28,NA,TRBJ2-5,once,CASSQETQYF,TGTGCCAGCAGTCAAGAGACCCAGTACTTC
TRBV2,TRBD2,TRBJ2-1,NA,CASTSPGGTYNEQFF,TGTGCCAGCACATCCCCCGGGGGGACCTACAATGAGCAGTTCTTC
TRBV6-5,TRBD1,TRBJ1-4,NA,CASRPSQGYGEKLFF,TGTGCCAGCAGGCCATCACAGGGGTATGGTGAAAAACTGTTTTTT
TRBV4-1,NA,TRBJ1-1,NA,CASSPRGRRVWAFF,TGCGCCAGCAGCCCTAGGGGACGCAGGGTGTGGGCTTTCTTT
TRBV5-1,NA,TRBJ2-5,NA,CASSSRPRRETQYF,TGCGCCAGCAGCTCACGACCGCGGCGGGAGACCCAGTACTTC
TRBV5-5,NA,TRBJ2-3,NA,CASSPYDKGSDTQYF,TGTGCCAGCAGCCCCTATGACAAGGGATCAGATACGCAGTATTTT
TRBV6-6,NA,TRBJ1-1,NA,CASSRPSGTEAFF,TGTGCCAGCAGCCGTCCCTCAGGCACTGAAGCTTTCTTT
TRBV27,NA,TRBJ1-1,NA,CASSWTANTEAFF,TGTGCCAGCAGTTGGACAGCGAACACTGAAGCTTTCTTT
TRBV3-1/TRBV3-2,NA,TRBJ2-6,NA,CASSTRVSGANVLTF,TGTGCCAGCAGCACCAGGGTCTCTGGGGCCAACGTCCTGACTTTC
TRBV19,NA,TRBJ1-1,once,CASSMGTYNTEAFF,TGTGCCAGTAGTATGGGGACCTATAACACTGAAGCTTTCTTT
TRBV7-8,NA,TRBJ1-2,NA,CASNLGQSNYGYTF,TGTGCCAGCAACTTAGGACAGTCTAACTATGGCTACACCTTC
TRBV12-5,NA,TRBJ1-1,once,CASGPGRRLNTEAFF,TGTGCTAGTGGTCCGGGACGGAGACTGAACACTGAAGCTTTCTTT
TRBV18,NA,TRBJ2-6,NA,CASSPRRQGFLSGANVLTF,TGTGCCAGCTCACCACGGCGTCAGGGATTCCTCTCTGGGGCCAACGTCCTGACTTTC
TRBV12-1,NA,TRBJ2-5,NA,CASSLSMGQEETQYF,TGTGCCAGCAGCTTATCCATGGGACAGGAAGAGACCCAGTACTTC
TRBV18,NA,TRBJ2-7,once,CASSPQWATYEQYF,TGTGCCAGCTCACCACAGTGGGCCACCTACGAGCAGTACTTC
TRBV5-1,TRBD1,TRBJ2-1,NA,CASAQGELYNEQFF,TGCGCCAGCGCACAGGGGGAGCTATACAATGAGCAGTTCTTC
TRBV3-1/TRBV3-2,NA,TRBJ1-6,NA,CASSRDNSPLHF,TGTGCCAGCAGCCGAGATAATTCACCCCTCCACTTT
TRBV7-3,NA,TRBJ2-1,NA,CASSRTSNEQFF,TGTGCCAGCAGCCGGACTTCAAATGAGCAGTTCTTC
TRBV11-1,NA,TRBJ2-1,NA,CASSAGTRNNEQFF,TGTGCCAGCAGCGCCGGGACTCGCAACAATGAGCAGTTCTTC
TRBV9,NA,TRBJ2-6,NA,CASSPRANVLTF,TGTGCCAGCAGCCCTAGGGCCAACGTCCTGACTTTC
TRBV6-1,NA,TRBJ1-4,NA,CASSDRGEKLFF,TGTGCCAGCAGTGACCGGGGGGAAAAACTGTTTTTT
TRBV2,TRBD2,TRBJ2-1,NA,CATLRGGLGNEQFF,TGTGCCACGCTACGGGGGGGTCTTGGAAATGAGCAGTTCTTC
TRBV3-1/TRBV3-2,NA,TRBJ1-1,NA,CASSPRGRATEAFF,TGTGCCAGCAGCCCCCGAGGACGGGCCACTGAAGCTTTCTTT
TRBV2,NA,TRBJ1-5,NA,CASSRRGEGNQPQHF,TGTGCCAGCAGTCGAAGAGGGGAGGGCAATCAGCCCCAGCATTTT
TRBV5-1,TRBD2,TRBJ2-3,NA,CASSSGLDTDTQYF,TGCGCCAGCAGCTCTGGACTAGACACAGATACGCAGTATTTT
TRBV18,NA,TRBJ1-6,NA,CASSLRSNRDSYGGNSPLHF,TGTGCCAGCTCCCTACGAAGTAACAGGGATTCTTATGGAGGGAATTCACCCCTCCACTTT
TRBV2,NA,TRBJ2-7,NA,CATSSPPVSEQYF,TGTGCCACCTCGTCCCCCCCGGTCTCCGAGCAGTACTTC
TRBV2,TRBD1,TRBJ1-5,NA,CASREDRVDNQPQHF,TGTGCCAGCAGAGAGGACAGGGTAGACAATCAGCCCCAGCATTTT
TRBV5-1,NA,TRBJ2-5,NA,CASSFTSPYQETQYF,TGCGCCAGCAGCTTCACTAGCCCGTACCAAGAGACCCAGTACTTC
TRBV7-3,NA,TRBJ2-7,few,CASSLTGPSEEQYF,TGTGCCAGCAGCTTAACGGGACCCAGCGAGGAGCAGTACTTC
TRBV20-1,NA,TRBJ1-1,once,CSASLQGTWTEAFF,TGCAGTGCTAGTCTTCAGGGGACCTGGACTGAAGCTTTCTTT
TRBV6-6,NA,TRBJ1-1,NA,CASSGGTMNTEAFF,TGTGCCAGCAGTGGCGGGACAATGAACACTGAAGCTTTCTTT
TRBV9,NA,TRBJ2-2,NA,CASSVASKEAAGELFF,TGTGCCAGCAGCGTAGCATCGAAAGAGGCGGCCGGGGAGCTGTTTTTT
TRBV5-1,NA,TRBJ1-4,NA,CASSLYGEGANEKLFF,TGCGCCAGCAGCTTGTACGGGGAGGGGGCTAATGAAAAACTGTTTTTT
TRBV7-3,NA,TRBJ2-3,once,CASRTTGGGSTDTQYF,TGTGCCAGCAGAACGACAGGAGGTGGTAGCACAGATACGCAGTATTTT
TRBV6-4,TRBD2,TRBJ2-3,NA,CASSDLAGGLDTQYF,TGTGCCAGCAGTGACCTAGCGGGGGGGCTGGATACGCAGTATTTT
TRBV5-6,NA,TRBJ2-5,NA,CASSLGQAGETQYF,TGTGCCAGCAGCTTAGGCCAAGCGGGTGAGACCCAGTACTTC